Given below is one T cell receptor beta chain in context. Sequenced by immunoSEQ multiplex PCR; TCRdb stores in-frame clones only, minus some. Of hundreds of thousands of clones in the sample, about 87% were seen once. Enrollment of patients from Seattle took place during active infection, with longitudinal follow-up. Trimming removed 4 bases from V and 3 bases from J, with 16 bases in between. The germline V gene encodes CDR1 SGDLS and CDR2 YYNGEE. This CDR3 has 15 amino acids. The record originates from a study of blood T cell repertoires in COVID-19. Study-wide context: Acute and convalescent COVID-19 specimens originated in the United States, Italy and Spain.

This receptor was identified in a man younger than 35 with COVID-19, enrolled during active disease. The sequencing input was peripheral blood. The rearrangement joins TRBV9 to TRBJ1-1; D gene ambiguous. CDR3 coding DNA: TGTGCCAGCAGCTCCCGACCCCCGGCGGACACTGAAGCTTTCTTT. This encodes CASSSRPPADTEAFF.